These 18 T cell receptor beta chains were all obtained from the same sample, sequenced in a study of tissue T cells after allogeneic stem cell transplantation. TCRdb's table, derived via immunoSEQ multiplex PCR, lists solely in-frame clones and lacks some. The sample has tens of thousands of clones, over 85% seen once. The source material was blood, sampled before transplantation. The receptors were gathered from a woman aged 35 to 69 who later had graft-versus-host disease after an allogeneic stem cell transplant.

This chain joins TRBV6-2 or TRBV6-3 and TRBJ1-1; D ambiguous. The germline CDR1 and CDR2 sequences are MNHEY and SVGEGT. The CDR3 is 12 residues long. Trimming took off 0 bases at V and 4 bases at J, with 3 bases between the two ends. Written as DNA, the CDR3 is TGTGCCAGCAGTTACTCGAGCACTGAAGCTTTCTTT. Translated: CASSYSSTEAFF.

V gene TRBV5-1 combines with J gene TRBJ2-5; 7 nucleotides match TRBD1. CDR1 and CDR2 (germline): SGHRS, YFSETQ. This CDR3 is 15 amino acids long. V shed 0 bases, J shed 5 bases, and the junction held 7 bases outside the gene matches. The chain's CDR3 is CASSLGDSTGETQYF. DNA of the CDR3: TGCGCCAGCAGCTTGGGGGACAGCACGGGGGAGACCCAGTACTTC.

The chain combines TRBV2 with TRBJ1-2, with a tentative D call TRBD1 (5 bases). This CDR3 comprises 13 residues. Germline-derived CDR1 and CDR2 are SNHLY and FYNNEI. The V end was cut by 3 bases, the J end by 5 bases, with 10 bases between. The DNA of the CDR3 is TGTGCCAGCAGTGACGGTCAGGGTTATGGCTACACCTTC. Amino acids: CASSDGQGYGYTF.

The J gene is TRBJ1-6, the V gene TRBV28, with unresolved D. This CDR3 comprises 15 residues. Germline CDR1 is MDHEN and CDR2 is SYDVKM. The V gene lost 2 bases and the J gene lost 0 bases, with 5 bases spanning the gap. In DNA form, the CDR3 reads TGTGCCAGCAGTTTAAGTAGCTCCTATAATTCACCCCTCCACTTT. It specifies CASSLSSSYNSPLHF.

The chain joins TRBV25-1 to TRBJ1-3; D gene uncertain. V was trimmed by 8 bases and J by 0 bases, leaving 11 bases between them. This CDR3 is built from 14 residues. Germline CDR1 is MGHDK and CDR2 is SYGVNS. For the CDR3, the DNA is TGTGCCAGCTCTTTCGGCAGCTCTGGAAACACCATATATTTT. Translated, it gives CASSFGSSGNTIYF.

The chain has TRBV28 and TRBJ2-4; 7 bases are shared with TRBD1. CDR1 is MDHEN, CDR2 SYDVKM, per germline. The length of the CDR3 is 12 residues. V shed 7 bases and J 6 bases; nucleotides not matched to a gene: 3. CDR3 sequence (DNA): TGTGCCAGCACCAACAGGGGAAACATTCAGTACTTC. Translation gives CASTNRGNIQYF.

This chain uses TRBV28 with TRBJ2-7, with 8 bases matching TRBD1. The germline gives CDR1 MDHEN, CDR2 SYDVKM. The CDR3 spans 13 residues. The V and J ends lost 7 bases and 2 bases, in that order; junction bases with no gene match: 4. CDR3 nucleotide sequence: TGTGCCAGCATAGGACAGGGACCCTACGAGCAGTACTTC. Its translation is CASIGQGPYEQYF.

The chain recombines TRBV10-2 with TRBJ2-2; D assignment may be TRBD1 or TRBD2 (5 bases each). Germline V CDR1 and CDR2: WSHSY, SAAADI. Trimming left V 6 bases short and J 5 bases short, with 13 bases between. The length of the CDR3 is 14 residues. CDR3 in amino acids: CASRRDAVTGELFF. CDR3 bases: TGCGCCAGCAGAAGGGACGCCGTTACCGGGGAGCTGTTTTTT.

This clone was seen a single time. The rearrangement links TRBV19 to TRBJ1-2; D gene uncertain. The CDR3 sequence is 14 residues long. Germline values: CDR1 LNHDA, CDR2 SQIVND (reference sequence). The V gene lost 3 bases and the J gene lost 4 bases, with 12 bases spanning the gap. As DNA, the CDR3 is TGTGCCAGTAGTATTACGTTGACCGGCTATGGCTACACCTTC. Translating it yields CASSITLTGYGYTF.

The rearrangement joins TRBV27 to TRBJ2-7; either TRBD1 or TRBD2 may fit D (5 bases each). The CDR3 is 14 residues long. Looked up from germline, CDR1 is MNHEY and CDR2 is SMNVEV (reference sequence). The ends were cut back, 3 bases at V and 10 bases at J, with 19 bases in the middle. CDR3 nucleotides: TGTGCCAGCAGTTTGGGCTATGGGGGACCGCCCCAGTACTTC. It yields the protein CASSLGYGGPPQYF.

The chain recombines TRBV19 with TRBJ2-7; D remains unclear. The CDR3 length is 13 residues. Germline CDR1 and CDR2: LNHDA and SQIVND (reference sequence). Trimming removed 4 bases from V and 0 bases from J, with 7 bases in between. CDR3 sequence (DNA): TGTGCCAGTAGTAGCCCCTCCTCCTACGAGCAGTACTTC. It codes for CASSSPSSYEQYF.

This clone has more than one count but fewer than ten. This chain connects TRBV7-3 to TRBJ2-3; D call uncertain. This CDR3 is built from 13 residues. Germline V gene sequence: CDR1 SGHTA, CDR2 FQGTGA. V was clipped by 5 bases and J by 2 bases, with 8 bases between them. The CDR3 region has the DNA TGTGCCAGCAGCCTCATGAACACAGATACGCAGTATTTT. Its protein product is CASSLMNTDTQYF.

The chain links TRBV6-1 to TRBJ2-6; either TRBD1 or TRBD2 may fit D (6 bases each). This CDR3 has 16 residues. The V end lost 2 bases, the J end lost 4 bases, and 12 bases lay between the germline ends. The germline V gene encodes CDR1 MNHNS and CDR2 SASEGT. The CDR3 coding sequence is TGTGCCAGCAGTGAACCGGGGGCTGGAGGGGCCAACGTCCTGACTTTC. As protein: CASSEPGAGGANVLTF.

The chain uses TRBV5-8 and TRBJ2-5; 9 bases fit TRBD1. CDR3 length: 15 residues. V was pared by 2 bases and J by 2 bases, with 4 bases of the junction left unmatched. CDR1 is SGHTS and CDR2 is YDEGEE in the germline V gene. The CDR3, as DNA: TGTGCCAGCAGCTTTTCCGGGACAGGGCAAGAGACCCAGTACTTC. Translating it yields CASSFSGTGQETQYF.

V gene TRBV9 combines with J gene TRBJ1-6; TRBD1 is a possible D gene (5 bases). Trimming stripped 5 bases from V and 7 bases from J, with 7 bases between. Per the germline V gene, CDR1 is SGDLS and CDR2 is YYNGEE. CDR3 size: 12 residues. This chain's CDR3 is CASRGGNSPLHF. DNA of the CDR3: TGTGCCAGCAGGGGGGGGAATTCACCCCTCCACTTT.

The chain has TRBV6-1 and TRBJ2-1, with D possibly matching TRBD1 (6 bases). Trimming removed 1 base from V and 9 bases from J, with 16 bases in between. CDR3 length: 15 residues. The V gene's germline CDR1 is MNHNS and CDR2 SASEGT. CDR3 nucleotides: TGTGCCAGCAGTGAAGGAACCGGGACAATCGGTGAGCAGTTCTTC. This codes for CASSEGTGTIGEQFF.

The chain is built from TRBV7-9 and TRBJ1-2; D is unclear. Trimming shortened V by 10 bases and J by 8 bases, and 14 bases separated the two germline ends. In germline, CDR1 is SEHNR, CDR2 FQNEAQ (reference sequence). The CDR3 runs 11 residues. CDR3 bases: TGTGCCACCGGGCCATCGGAGGGCTACACCTTC. This translates into CATGPSEGYTF.

The rearrangement uses TRBV9 and TRBJ2-3; 11 positions agree with TRBD2. V shed 0 bases, J shed 2 bases, and the junction held 2 bases outside the gene matches. Germline V gene lookup returns CDR1 SGDLS and CDR2 YYNGEE. This CDR3 is 16 amino acids long. The CDR3 protein is CASSVGTSGYTDTQYF. As DNA, the CDR3 is TGTGCCAGCAGCGTAGGGACTAGCGGGTACACAGATACGCAGTATTTT.